The TCR beta chain described here comes from a study of cytomegalovirus exposure and HLA in healthy donors. General study points: The listing of about 150 TCR beta chains classed them as cytomegalovirus-associated.

As regards this clone: Antigen: not known.

The primer mix had 60 Vbeta and 13 Jbeta primers. Some clones are missing from TCRdb's copy, which holds only in-frame ones; the method was immunoSEQ multiplex PCR. The sample has approximately 190,000 clones; around three quarters are singletons. With V trimmed by 2 bases and J by 7 bases, 6 bases remained unmatched. Germline V gene sequence: CDR1 SGHTA, CDR2 FQGTGA. This CDR3 has 15 residues. The TCR originated in a woman aged 25 to 39 in good health and CMV-seropositive. Sequenced material: PBMCs. The chain has TRBV7-3 and TRBJ2-3, with TRBD2 matching 10 bases. CDR3 in DNA: TGTGCCAGCAGCTTAGGGCCTAGCGGGGGCCATACGCAGTATTTT. Protein sequence: CASSLGPSGGHTQYF.